This T cell receptor (beta chain) was identified during a study of CD8 T cells in ankylosing spondylitis. General study points: One TCR beta motif, made up of seven to nine highly homologous variants, appeared characteristic of ankylosing spondylitis blood.

With regard to this clonotype: Its target is unknown.

Libraries for TCR beta were made by quantitative 5'-RACE with molecular barcodes. TCRdb re-called the 5' RACE reads through MiXCR, storing one row per CDR3 protein. The sample records more than 250,000 distinct CDR3 sequences, roughly 12% being singletons. The germline V gene has CDR1 SGHDT and CDR2 YYEEEE. V shed 2 bases and J 4 bases; nucleotides not matched to a gene: 6. The CDR3 runs to 15 residues. The chain uses TRBV5-6 and TRBJ1-3, with 7 bases fitting TRBD1. The sequenced material came from blood, either unsorted or a sorted T cell fraction (not recorded which). The TCR sequence derives from a female donor with ankylosing spondylitis or in good health (not recorded which). DNA of the CDR3: TGTGCCAGCAGCTTCCGGGACAGCAACGGAAACACCATATATTTT. Amino acids: CASSFRDSNGNTIYF.